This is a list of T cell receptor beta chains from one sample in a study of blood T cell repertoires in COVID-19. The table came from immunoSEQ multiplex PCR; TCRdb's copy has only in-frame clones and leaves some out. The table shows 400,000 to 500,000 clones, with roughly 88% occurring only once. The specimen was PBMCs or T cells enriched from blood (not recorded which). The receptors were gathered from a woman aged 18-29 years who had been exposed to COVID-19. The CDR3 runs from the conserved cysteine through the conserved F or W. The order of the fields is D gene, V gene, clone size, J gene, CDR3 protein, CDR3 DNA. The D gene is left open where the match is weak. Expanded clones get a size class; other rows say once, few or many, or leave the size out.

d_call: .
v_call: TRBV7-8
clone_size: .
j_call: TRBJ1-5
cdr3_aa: CASSLERVGQPQHF
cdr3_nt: TGTGCCAGCAGCTTAGAGAGGGTAGGCCAGCCCCAGCATTTT

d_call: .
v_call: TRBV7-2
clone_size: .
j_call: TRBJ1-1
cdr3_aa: CASSFTGLNTEAFF
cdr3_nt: TGTGCCAGCAGCTTTACAGGTTTGAACACTGAAGCTTTCTTT

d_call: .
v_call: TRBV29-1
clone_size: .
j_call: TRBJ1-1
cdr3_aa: CSVGEGGGLNTEAFF
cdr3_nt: TGCAGCGTCGGGGAAGGGGGAGGGTTGAACACTGAAGCTTTCTTT

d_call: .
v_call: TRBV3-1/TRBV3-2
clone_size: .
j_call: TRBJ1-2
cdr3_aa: CASSQTTGGYTF
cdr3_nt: TGTGCCAGCAGCCAAACCACAGGAGGCTACACCTTC

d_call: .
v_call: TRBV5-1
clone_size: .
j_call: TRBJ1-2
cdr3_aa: CASTKNSGNRADYGYTF
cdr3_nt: TGCGCCAGCACCAAAAACTCGGGCAACAGGGCTGACTATGGCTACACCTTC

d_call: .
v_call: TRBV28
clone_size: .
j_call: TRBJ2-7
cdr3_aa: CASTPPSAASYEQYF
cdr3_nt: TGTGCCAGCACCCCCCCTTCCGCGGCTTCCTACGAGCAGTACTTC

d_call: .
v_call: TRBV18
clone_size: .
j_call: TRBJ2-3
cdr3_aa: CASSLRTSTDTQYF
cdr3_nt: TGTGCCAGCTCACTGCGGACTAGCACAGATACGCAGTATTTT

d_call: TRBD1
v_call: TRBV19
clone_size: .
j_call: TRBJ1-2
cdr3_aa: CASSTRDRESFF
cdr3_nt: TGTGCCAGTAGTACTCGGGACAGGGAATCTTTCTTC

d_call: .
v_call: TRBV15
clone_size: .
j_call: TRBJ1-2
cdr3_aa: CATSRDQGLHGGYTF
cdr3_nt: TGTGCCACCAGCAGAGATCAGGGACTGCATGGGGGCTACACCTTC

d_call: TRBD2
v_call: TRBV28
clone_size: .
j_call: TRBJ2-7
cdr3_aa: CASSQVAGGSYEQYF
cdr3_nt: TGTGCCAGCTCTCAGGTAGCGGGAGGGTCCTACGAGCAGTACTTC

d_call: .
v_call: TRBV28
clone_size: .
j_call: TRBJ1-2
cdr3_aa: CASIGAGLIAIEYGYTF
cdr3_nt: TGTGCCAGCATCGGAGCGGGGTTAATCGCTATTGAATATGGCTACACCTTC

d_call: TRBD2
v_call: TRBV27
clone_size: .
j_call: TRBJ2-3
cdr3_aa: CASSLSSSGRADTQYF
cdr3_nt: TGTGCCAGCAGTTTATCCTCTAGCGGGAGGGCAGATACGCAGTATTTT

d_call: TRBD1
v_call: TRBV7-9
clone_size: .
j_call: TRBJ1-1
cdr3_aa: CASSAMTGGTEAFF
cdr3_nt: TGTGCCAGCAGCGCCATGACAGGGGGCACTGAAGCTTTCTTT

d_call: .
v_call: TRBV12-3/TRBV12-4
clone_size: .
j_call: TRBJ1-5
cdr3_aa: CASRRNQPQHF
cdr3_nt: TGTGCCAGCAGACGGAATCAGCCCCAGCATTTT

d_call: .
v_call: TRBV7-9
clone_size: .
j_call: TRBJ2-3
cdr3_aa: CASSVQTDTQYF
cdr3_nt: TGTGCCAGCAGCGTCCAGACAGATACGCAGTATTTT

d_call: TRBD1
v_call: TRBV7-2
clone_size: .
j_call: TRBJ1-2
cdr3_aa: CASSSRTGDGGYTF
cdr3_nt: TGTGCCAGCAGCTCCCGGACAGGGGATGGGGGCTACACCTTC

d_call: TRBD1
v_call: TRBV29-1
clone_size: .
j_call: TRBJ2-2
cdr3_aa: CSVWTGVNTGELFF
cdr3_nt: TGCAGCGTGTGGACAGGGGTGAACACCGGGGAGCTGTTTTTT

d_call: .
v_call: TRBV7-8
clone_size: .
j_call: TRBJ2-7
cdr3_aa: CASSRNVQGYEQYF
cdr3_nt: TGTGCCAGCAGCCGCAATGTACAGGGTTACGAGCAGTACTTC

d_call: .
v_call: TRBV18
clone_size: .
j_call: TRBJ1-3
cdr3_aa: CASSPPMGPSGNTIYF
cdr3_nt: TGTGCCAGCTCACCACCGATGGGGCCCTCTGGAAACACCATATATTTT

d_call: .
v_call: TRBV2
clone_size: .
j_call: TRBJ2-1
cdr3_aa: CASIFADEQFF
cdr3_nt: TGTGCCAGCATATTTGCAGATGAGCAGTTCTTC

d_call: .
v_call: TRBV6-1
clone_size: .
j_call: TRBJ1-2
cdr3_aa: CASSEAPSRGYTF
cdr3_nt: TGTGCCAGCAGTGAAGCGCCTAGCCGGGGCTACACCTTC

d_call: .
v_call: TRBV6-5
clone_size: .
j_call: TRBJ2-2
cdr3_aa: CASSSSSTGNTGELFF
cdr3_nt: TGTGCCAGCAGTTCCTCCTCGACGGGGAACACCGGGGAGCTGTTTTTT

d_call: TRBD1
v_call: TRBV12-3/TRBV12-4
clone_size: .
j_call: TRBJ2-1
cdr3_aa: CASSDRGGQFF
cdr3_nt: TGTGCCAGCAGTGACAGGGGTGGGCAGTTCTTC

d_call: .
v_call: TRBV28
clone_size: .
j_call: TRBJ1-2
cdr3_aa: CASRGGGNYGYTF
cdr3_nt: TGTGCCAGTAGGGGTGGAGGGAACTATGGCTACACCTTC

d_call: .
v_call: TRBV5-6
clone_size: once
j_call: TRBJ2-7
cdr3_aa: CASSRPWSSYEQYF
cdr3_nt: TGTGCCAGCAGCCGCCCCTGGAGCTCCTACGAGCAGTACTTC

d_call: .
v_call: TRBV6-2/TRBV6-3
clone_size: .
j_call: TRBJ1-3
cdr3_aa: CASSYTGTQHGNTIYF
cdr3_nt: TGTGCCAGCAGTTACACCGGGACACAACATGGAAACACCATATATTTT

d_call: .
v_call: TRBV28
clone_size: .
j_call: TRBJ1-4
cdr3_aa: CASSAQAGTGEKLFF
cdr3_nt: TGTGCCAGCAGCGCCCAAGCGGGCACGGGTGAAAAACTGTTTTTT

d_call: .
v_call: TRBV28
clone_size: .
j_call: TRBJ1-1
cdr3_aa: CASTRNRNTEAFF
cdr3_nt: TGTGCCAGCACACGAAACAGGAACACTGAAGCTTTCTTT

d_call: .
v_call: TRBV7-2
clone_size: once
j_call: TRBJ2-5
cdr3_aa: CASSSTGQETQYF
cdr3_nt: TGTGCCAGCAGCTCTACAGGACAAGAGACCCAGTACTTC

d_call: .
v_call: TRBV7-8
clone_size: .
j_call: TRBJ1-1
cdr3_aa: CASSLGTGLAFF
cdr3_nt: TGTGCCAGCAGCTTAGGAACAGGGCTGGCTTTCTTT

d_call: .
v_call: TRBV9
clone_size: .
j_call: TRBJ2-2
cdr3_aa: CASSGDTGELFF
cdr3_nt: TGTGCCAGCAGCGGAGATACCGGGGAGCTGTTTTTT

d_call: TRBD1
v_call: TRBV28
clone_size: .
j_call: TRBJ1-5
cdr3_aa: CASSLPGQGGDQPQHF
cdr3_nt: TGTGCCAGCAGTTTACCGGGACAGGGGGGAGATCAGCCCCAGCATTTT

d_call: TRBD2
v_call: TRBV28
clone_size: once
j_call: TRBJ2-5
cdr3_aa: CASSPIIWQAGSETQYF
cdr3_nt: TGTGCCAGCAGTCCGATAATATGGCAAGCGGGGTCGGAGACCCAGTACTTC

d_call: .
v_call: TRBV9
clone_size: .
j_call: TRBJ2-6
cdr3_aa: CASSPYPRPSSGANVLTF
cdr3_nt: TGTGCCAGCAGCCCCTACCCACGCCCAAGCTCTGGGGCCAACGTCCTGACTTTC

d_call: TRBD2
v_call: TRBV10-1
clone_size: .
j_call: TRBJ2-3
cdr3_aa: CASSGSTGRSDTQYF
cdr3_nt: TGCGCCAGCAGTGGTTCGACCGGGAGGTCAGATACGCAGTATTTT

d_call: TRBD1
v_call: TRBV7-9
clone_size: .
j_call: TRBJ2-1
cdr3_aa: CASSFITYRGPSSYNEQFF
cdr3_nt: TGTGCCAGCAGCTTCATTACGTACAGGGGCCCCAGCTCCTACAATGAGCAGTTCTTC

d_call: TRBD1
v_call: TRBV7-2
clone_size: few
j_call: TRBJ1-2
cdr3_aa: CASSLGTGGSYGYTF
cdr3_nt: TGTGCCAGCAGCTTAGGGACAGGGGGCTCCTATGGCTACACCTTC

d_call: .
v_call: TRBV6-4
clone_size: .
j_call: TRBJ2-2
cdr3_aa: CASSDWGGTGELFF
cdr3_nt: TGTGCCAGCAGTGACTGGGGCGGAACCGGGGAGCTGTTTTTT

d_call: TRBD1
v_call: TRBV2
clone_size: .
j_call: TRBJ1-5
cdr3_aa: CASSGTGEPKRHF
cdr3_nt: TGTGCCAGCAGCGGGACAGGGGAACCGAAACGGCATTTT

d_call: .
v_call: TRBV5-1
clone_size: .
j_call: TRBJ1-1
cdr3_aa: CASSSWTGNTEAFF
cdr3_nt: TGCGCCAGCAGCTCCTGGACTGGGAACACTGAAGCTTTCTTT

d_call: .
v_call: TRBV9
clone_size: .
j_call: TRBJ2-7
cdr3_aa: CASSVNPGVFYEQYF
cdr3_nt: TGTGCCAGCAGCGTTAACCCGGGGGTGTTTTACGAGCAGTACTTC

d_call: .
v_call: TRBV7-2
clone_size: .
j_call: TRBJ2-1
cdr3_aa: CASSLRVSYNEQFF
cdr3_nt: TGTGCCAGCAGCTTACGCGTCTCCTACAATGAGCAGTTCTTC

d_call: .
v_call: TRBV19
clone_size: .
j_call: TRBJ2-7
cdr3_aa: CASRDTSYEQYF
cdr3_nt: TGTGCCAGCCGGGACACCTCCTACGAGCAGTACTTC

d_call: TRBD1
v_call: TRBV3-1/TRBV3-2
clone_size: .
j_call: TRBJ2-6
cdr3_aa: CASSPSRQGAGANVLTF
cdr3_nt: TGTGCCAGCAGCCCATCCCGACAGGGGGCTGGGGCCAACGTCCTGACTTTC

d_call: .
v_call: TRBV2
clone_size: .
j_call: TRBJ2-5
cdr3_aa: CASRRREAGQETQYF
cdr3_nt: TGTGCCAGCAGGAGAAGAGAGGCAGGGCAAGAGACCCAGTACTTC

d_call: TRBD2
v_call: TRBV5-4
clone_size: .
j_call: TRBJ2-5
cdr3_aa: CASSLIGGAHQETQYF
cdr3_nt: TGTGCCAGCAGTTTGATCGGGGGGGCCCACCAAGAGACCCAGTACTTC

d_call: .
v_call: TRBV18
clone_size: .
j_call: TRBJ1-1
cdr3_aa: CASLDNTEAFF
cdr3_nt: TGTGCCAGCTTAGATAACACTGAAGCTTTCTTT

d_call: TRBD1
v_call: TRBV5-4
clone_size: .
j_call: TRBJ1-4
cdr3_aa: CASSGSWDRGEKLFF
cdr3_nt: TGTGCCAGCAGCGGATCATGGGACAGGGGTGAAAAACTGTTTTTT

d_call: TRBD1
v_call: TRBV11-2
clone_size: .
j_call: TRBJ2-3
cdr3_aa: CASSLRGTDTQYF
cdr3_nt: TGTGCCAGCAGCCTCAGGGGGACAGATACGCAGTATTTT

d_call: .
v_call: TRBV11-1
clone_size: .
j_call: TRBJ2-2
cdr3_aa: CASSLGGHITGELFF
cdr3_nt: TGTGCCAGCAGCTTAGGGGGGCATATCACCGGGGAGCTGTTTTTT

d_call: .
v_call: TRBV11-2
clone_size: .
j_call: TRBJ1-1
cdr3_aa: CASSLGWGSNTEAFF
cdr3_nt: TGTGCCAGCAGCTTAGGCTGGGGCAGCAACACTGAAGCTTTCTTT

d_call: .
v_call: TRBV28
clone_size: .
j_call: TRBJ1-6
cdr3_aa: CASSLFEYRLMAPSPLHF
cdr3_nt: TGTGCCAGCAGTTTATTCGAGTACAGGTTGATGGCCCCTTCACCCCTCCACTTT

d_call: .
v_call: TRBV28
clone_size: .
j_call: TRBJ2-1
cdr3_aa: CASSILYEQFF
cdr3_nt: TGTGCCAGCAGTATACTATATGAGCAGTTCTTC

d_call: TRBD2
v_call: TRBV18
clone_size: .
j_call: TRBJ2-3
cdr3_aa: CASSPIGRASGPDTQYF
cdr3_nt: TGTGCCAGCTCACCAATTGGTAGGGCTAGCGGCCCTGATACGCAGTATTTT

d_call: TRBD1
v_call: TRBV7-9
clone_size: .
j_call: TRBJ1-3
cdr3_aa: CASSFTGGESSIYF
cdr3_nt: TGTGCCAGCAGCTTTACAGGGGGCGAGTCATCCATATATTTT